A selection of T cell receptor beta chains follows, all from one sample in a study of blood T cell repertoires in COVID-19. Profiling relied on immunoSEQ multiplex PCR, and the TCRdb table lists in-frame clones only, not all of them. The sample lists roughly 120,000 clones; about 80% were seen once. Sequenced input: peripheral blood. The receptors stem from an elderly woman with active or convalescent COVID-19. CDR3s include the opening cysteine and the closing phenylalanine or tryptophan. D genes are given only for firm matches. The size field is filled for only some rows; it gives once, few, many or a size class.

D gene: NA; V gene: TRBV3-1/TRBV3-2; clone size: NA; J gene: TRBJ2-6; CDR3 DNA: TGTGCCAGCAGCCGCGGGCCTCGAGTCCTGACTTTC; CDR3 protein: CASSRGPRVLTF
D gene: NA; V gene: TRBV2; clone size: NA; J gene: TRBJ1-1; CDR3 DNA: TGTGCCAGCAGTCTGTTCGGGGTAGAACAAACTGAAGCTTTCTTT; CDR3 protein: CASSLFGVEQTEAFF
D gene: TRBD2; V gene: TRBV7-8; clone size: NA; J gene: TRBJ2-2; CDR3 DNA: TGTGCCAGCAGCTCGCGACTAGCAGCGAACACCGGGGAGCTGTTTTTT; CDR3 protein: CASSSRLAANTGELFF
D gene: NA; V gene: TRBV19; clone size: NA; J gene: TRBJ2-7; CDR3 DNA: TGTGCCAGTAGTATAGCTCTCCAGGGAATCTACGAGCAGTACTTC; CDR3 protein: CASSIALQGIYEQYF
D gene: TRBD1; V gene: TRBV30; clone size: once; J gene: TRBJ2-4; CDR3 DNA: TGTGCCTGGAGCCCCGGACAGGGGGCGGACATTCAGTACTTC; CDR3 protein: CAWSPGQGADIQYF
D gene: NA; V gene: TRBV11-3; clone size: few; J gene: TRBJ1-1; CDR3 DNA: TGTGCCAGCAGCACCAACAGGGACCTGAACACTGAAGCTTTCTTT; CDR3 protein: CASSTNRDLNTEAFF
D gene: TRBD1; V gene: TRBV5-4; clone size: once; J gene: TRBJ2-7; CDR3 DNA: TGTGCCAGCAGCATAGGACAGGGGGTCCACTACGAGCAGTACTTC; CDR3 protein: CASSIGQGVHYEQYF
D gene: NA; V gene: TRBV28; clone size: NA; J gene: TRBJ1-1; CDR3 DNA: TGTGCCAGCAGTTTAGTCCAGTTTGACACTGAAGCTTTCTTT; CDR3 protein: CASSLVQFDTEAFF
D gene: NA; V gene: TRBV4-1; clone size: NA; J gene: TRBJ1-1; CDR3 DNA: TGCGCCAGCAGCGAGCTGCAGGGGAACACTGAAGCTTTCTTT; CDR3 protein: CASSELQGNTEAFF
D gene: NA; V gene: TRBV15; clone size: NA; J gene: TRBJ2-7; CDR3 DNA: TGTGCCACCAGCACCAGGGGACGGAACTACGAGCAGTACTTC; CDR3 protein: CATSTRGRNYEQYF
D gene: TRBD1; V gene: TRBV18; clone size: NA; J gene: TRBJ1-2; CDR3 DNA: TGTGCCAGCTCACCACCGGGACAGGCCTACTATGGCTACACCTTC; CDR3 protein: CASSPPGQAYYGYTF
D gene: NA; V gene: TRBV5-4; clone size: few; J gene: TRBJ2-3; CDR3 DNA: TGTGCCAGCAGCTTTGGGGCAGGGGTGGCAGATACGCAGTATTTT; CDR3 protein: CASSFGAGVADTQYF
D gene: TRBD1; V gene: TRBV2; clone size: NA; J gene: TRBJ1-4; CDR3 DNA: TGTGCCAGCAGTCCCGCCCGGACAGGGGTCGGTGAAAAACTGTTTTTT; CDR3 protein: CASSPARTGVGEKLFF
D gene: NA; V gene: TRBV6-4; clone size: NA; J gene: TRBJ2-7; CDR3 DNA: TGTGCCAGCCAGAGCGGGTTCTCCTACGAGCAGTACTTC; CDR3 protein: CASQSGFSYEQYF
D gene: NA; V gene: TRBV7-2; clone size: few; J gene: TRBJ2-5; CDR3 DNA: TGTGCCAGCAGCTGGGGGAGGGAGACCCAGTACTTC; CDR3 protein: CASSWGRETQYF
D gene: TRBD2; V gene: TRBV5-1; clone size: NA; J gene: TRBJ2-1; CDR3 DNA: TGCGCCAGCAGCTCTCTCTCTGCGGGAGGATATGAGCAGTTCTTC; CDR3 protein: CASSSLSAGGYEQFF
D gene: NA; V gene: TRBV7-9; clone size: NA; J gene: TRBJ1-1; CDR3 DNA: TGTGCCAGCAGCTGGGCGTCGAGGAACACTGAAGCTTTCTTT; CDR3 protein: CASSWASRNTEAFF
D gene: TRBD2; V gene: TRBV5-1; clone size: NA; J gene: TRBJ2-7; CDR3 DNA: TGCGCCAGCAGCGGGGGACAGACTAGCGGGAGGCTTTTTTCCTACGAGCAGTACTTC; CDR3 protein: CASSGGQTSGRLFSYEQYF
D gene: NA; V gene: TRBV19; clone size: NA; J gene: TRBJ2-1; CDR3 DNA: TGTGCCAGTAGTCCTCCCGGGACACCATACAATGAGCAGTTCTTC; CDR3 protein: CASSPPGTPYNEQFF
D gene: TRBD2; V gene: TRBV5-1; clone size: NA; J gene: TRBJ2-5; CDR3 DNA: TGCGCCAGCAGCATCCGCCCTAGCGGGATGCCAGAGACCCAGTACTTC; CDR3 protein: CASSIRPSGMPETQYF
D gene: NA; V gene: TRBV2; clone size: NA; J gene: TRBJ1-2; CDR3 DNA: TGTGCCAGCAGATCGCCGAACGGGGGCTATGGCTACACCTTC; CDR3 protein: CASRSPNGGYGYTF
D gene: NA; V gene: TRBV6-5; clone size: few; J gene: TRBJ1-5; CDR3 DNA: TGTGCCAGCAGCAGAAACTCCGGGGGGGCCCAGCATTTT; CDR3 protein: CASSRNSGGAQHF
D gene: NA; V gene: TRBV20-1; clone size: NA; J gene: TRBJ1-1; CDR3 DNA: TGCAGTGCTAAGCAGAACACTGAAGCTTTCTTT; CDR3 protein: CSAKQNTEAFF
D gene: NA; V gene: TRBV25-1; clone size: NA; J gene: TRBJ2-5; CDR3 DNA: TGTGCCAGCGCCAAAGGGGGATGGCCCCGGGAGACCCAGTACTTC; CDR3 protein: CASAKGGWPRETQYF
D gene: NA; V gene: TRBV18; clone size: NA; J gene: TRBJ2-3; CDR3 DNA: TGTGCCAGCTCAGACTCCGGAAGCACAGATACGCAGTATTTT; CDR3 protein: CASSDSGSTDTQYF
D gene: NA; V gene: TRBV4-2; clone size: NA; J gene: TRBJ2-2; CDR3 DNA: TGTGCCAGCAGCCAAGTTCAGAATAACGCCGGGGAGCTGTTTTTT; CDR3 protein: CASSQVQNNAGELFF
D gene: NA; V gene: TRBV5-1; clone size: NA; J gene: TRBJ1-2; CDR3 DNA: TGCGCCAGCAGCTTGACAGGTTTGAACTATGGCTACACCTTC; CDR3 protein: CASSLTGLNYGYTF
D gene: TRBD2; V gene: TRBV7-6; clone size: few; J gene: TRBJ2-3; CDR3 DNA: TGTGCCAGCAGCCCGGGACTAGCGGTTAGATCCACAGATACGCAGTATTTT; CDR3 protein: CASSPGLAVRSTDTQYF
D gene: NA; V gene: TRBV5-5; clone size: NA; J gene: TRBJ1-1; CDR3 DNA: TGTGCCAGCCAGCCGGCAAGGCAAGCAGGTCACACTGAAGCTTTCTTT; CDR3 protein: CASQPARQAGHTEAFF
D gene: TRBD1; V gene: TRBV5-6; clone size: NA; J gene: TRBJ1-1; CDR3 DNA: TGTGCCAGCAACAAAGGGGGCCTAATGAACACTGAAGCTTTCTTT; CDR3 protein: CASNKGGLMNTEAFF
D gene: TRBD1; V gene: TRBV30; clone size: NA; J gene: TRBJ2-7; CDR3 DNA: TGTGCCTGGAGTGTACGGACAGGCCTTGAGCAGTACTTC; CDR3 protein: CAWSVRTGLEQYF
D gene: NA; V gene: TRBV30; clone size: NA; J gene: TRBJ1-2; CDR3 DNA: TGTGCCTGGAGTAGGGGGAAGAACTATGGCTACACCTTC; CDR3 protein: CAWSRGKNYGYTF
D gene: TRBD1; V gene: TRBV27; clone size: NA; J gene: TRBJ2-7; CDR3 DNA: TGTGCCAGCAGTTACGACAGGGGGAGTGAGCAGTACTTC; CDR3 protein: CASSYDRGSEQYF
D gene: NA; V gene: TRBV2; clone size: NA; J gene: TRBJ1-2; CDR3 DNA: TGTGCCAGCACAGGGGAACCCTATGGCTACACCTTC; CDR3 protein: CASTGEPYGYTF
D gene: NA; V gene: TRBV7-2; clone size: NA; J gene: TRBJ2-7; CDR3 DNA: TGTGCCAGCAGCCCTACAGGGTTTGGCGAGCAGTACTTC; CDR3 protein: CASSPTGFGEQYF
D gene: NA; V gene: TRBV5-1; clone size: NA; J gene: TRBJ2-7; CDR3 DNA: TGCGCCAGCAGCCCAGGCGGGACTTCCTCGAGCGGGTACGAGCAGTACTTC; CDR3 protein: CASSPGGTSSSGYEQYF
D gene: NA; V gene: TRBV5-4; clone size: many; J gene: TRBJ2-7; CDR3 DNA: TGTGCCAGCGGCCCGGAGGGCTCCTACGAGCAGTACTTC; CDR3 protein: CASGPEGSYEQYF
D gene: NA; V gene: TRBV18; clone size: NA; J gene: TRBJ1-2; CDR3 DNA: TGTGCCAGCTCACCACCGGGCCGACAAGATTATGGCTACACCTTC; CDR3 protein: CASSPPGRQDYGYTF
D gene: NA; V gene: TRBV3-1/TRBV3-2; clone size: NA; J gene: TRBJ2-5; CDR3 DNA: TGTGCCAGCAGCCTCGGACACGCGATAGGGGAGACCCAGTACTTC; CDR3 protein: CASSLGHAIGETQYF
D gene: NA; V gene: TRBV5-1; clone size: NA; J gene: TRBJ2-1; CDR3 DNA: TGCGCCAGCAGCCCGGAGGGGTCCTACAATGAGCAGTTCTTC; CDR3 protein: CASSPEGSYNEQFF